This T cell receptor (beta chain) came from a study of CD8+CD57+ T cells in acquired aplastic anemia. Whole-study results and caveats: Between patients and controls, CD8+ Simpson's diversity did not vary significantly.

As for this clonotype: Its antigen is as yet unknown.

V shed 10 bases and J 10 bases; nucleotides not matched to a gene: 14. CDR3 size: 16 residues. Germline CDR1 and CDR2: MDHEN and SYDVKM. The sequenced patients had an expansion of CD8+CD57+ cells seen by flow cytometry. Each of the patients presented with severe acquired aplastic anemia. None of the patients had been given any therapy when their blood was sampled. Profiling of TCR beta VDJ combinations and CDR3 sequences used genomic DNA as template. MiXCR, applied by TCRdb to the reads, yields one record per CDR3 protein. The sample records under 200,000 distinct CDR3 sequences, around 48% being singletons.

V and J are TRBV28 and TRBJ1-6; 12 bases fit TRBD1. The receptor was isolated from a human donor with aplastic anemia. Sequencing was done on a sample of sorted CD4+, CD8+, or CD8+CD57+ T cells (not recorded which) from PBMCs. CDR3 loop: CAILASRDRGPSPLHF. CDR3 nucleotide sequence: TGTGCCATCCTCGCTTCCCGGGACAGGGGGCCCTCACCCCTCCACTTT.